This TCR beta chain was found in a study of T cell responses to AZD1222 COVID-19 vaccine. Points from the study as a whole: Just a handful of people given AZD1222 tested seropositive at baseline. Clonal diversity may have been underestimated in mostly white British donors. With dominance at 160-218 and 743-854, vaccine-associated CD4 TCRs spanned spike. No day 14 peak samples; only post-peak repertoires were characterized.

Profiling relied on immunoSEQ multiplex PCR, and the TCRdb table lists in-frame clones only, not all of them. Seen here are about 39,000 clones, about nine tenths observed once, and the top ten hold roughly 25%. This clone was counted only a few times. Its antigen is unknown. The clonotype originates from an adult who received the AZD1222 COVID-19 vaccine. The sample was peripheral blood, taken 28 days after the second AZD1222 dose.

DNA for the CDR3: TGCGCCAGCAGCTTGGCCGTGGGGCCTAACTATGGCTACACCTTC. Residues: CASSLAVGPNYGYTF. The chain combines TRBV5-1 with TRBJ1-2; TRBD1 is a possible D gene (5 bases). Germline-derived CDR1 and CDR2 are SGHRS and YFSETQ. The CDR3 length is 15 residues. The ends were cut back, 0 bases at V and 0 bases at J, with 9 bases in the middle.